This entry describes one TCR beta chain. Its cognate antigen is unknown. The authors amplified TCR beta CDR3 regions from RNA transcripts. An opening RT-PCR round employed HTBI primers and preceded a second-round multiplex PCR. A single record per CDR3 protein comes from TCRdb applying MiXCR to the multiplex PCR reads. The sample lists about 740,000 distinct CDR3 sequences, 40% occurring once. CDR3 length equals 16 residues. Germline V gives CDR1 MNHNS, CDR2 SASEGT. The ends were cut back, 3 bases at V and 2 bases at J, with 13 bases in the middle. Donors with ophthalmopathy: moderate-to-severe activity, CAS ≥3, NOSPECS ≥4, duration under 3 months. Clinical symptoms, serum thyroxine, TRAb, thyroid ultrasound and orbital computed tomography formed the basis of diagnosis. The sample comes from a study of Graves' ophthalmopathy and Graves' hyperthyroidism. At the level of the study: At the time of initial diagnosis and before any treatment, peripheral blood was collected.

Study outcomes and limitations: It was with around 67% sensitivity and 72.22% specificity that the model predicted ophthalmopathy progression.

This chain uses TRBV6-1 with TRBJ1-4; D perhaps matches TRBD1 (5 bases). The sequence was obtained from an adult man with Graves' ophthalmopathy. Sequenced: peripheral blood. CDR3 nucleotides: TGTGCCAGCAGTGATGGGGGGTCCGGGACTAATGAAAAACTGTTTTTT. It translates to CASSDGGSGTNEKLFF.